This TCR beta chain was retrieved from a study of memory CD4+ T cells and cytomegalovirus serostatus (dated by TCRdb to about 2019). Study-level background: The cohort included around 35 healthy adults from Belgium, of whom 9 were CMV seropositive and approximately 25 were CMV seronegative. The study sequenced CD4+ memory TCRbeta repertoires of a Belgian cohort with known cytomegalovirus serostatus to replicate a published TCR-based CMV serostatus classifier.

Study-wide findings and limitations: Among the 160 or so previously reported CMV-associated TCRbeta sequences, 67 showed up in the CD4+ memory repertoires, with each one found in between one and five individuals. Only CD4+CD45RO+ memory cells were sequenced, in contrast to the original study, in which naive and memory CD4+ and CD8+ populations were covered. On the Belgian cohort, the classifier based on the original framework reached a median bootstrapped AUC of approximately 0.95, with a 95% CI of 0.76-1.00. Results were interpreted as suggesting that the CMV-associated TCR signature is largely present in the CD4+ memory repertoire. For predicting CMV serostatus, the median bootstrapped AUC was about 0.95 using the original framework and roughly 0.91 using a US-trained random forest.

Genomic DNA was extracted from sorted cells with the Quick-DNA Microprep Kit. Amplification of TCRbeta DNA was done with the immunoSEQ hsTCRbeta kit, following the protocol from the manufacturer. An Illumina MiSeq instrument was used to sequence the TCRbeta libraries. Per the authors' processing: After out-of-frame sequences were removed, under 2.5 million distinct TCRbeta sequences remained, averaging about 67,000 per individual. Each individual was scored using the number of 160 or so previously reported CMV-associated TCRbeta sequences that the individual carried and the total number of productive distinct TCRbeta sequences. A beta-binomial model was reimplemented in Python, and scikit-learn random forests with default parameters were trained on US cohort data. Classifier performance on the Belgian cohort was reported as the median AUC with percentile confidence intervals calculated over 10,000 bootstrap iterations. TCRdb obtained this table from immuneACCESS and retained in-frame rearrangements with V and J assigned. These tables miss some clones; where compared with another copy, unresolved V genes account for less than half of the shortfall, and the remainder is unexplained. V, J and clone size are taken as reported in that table, and D and trimming were inferred from the DNA itself. This sample gives 84,000 or so clones in total; 75% to 90% of them show up just once. The ten largest clones take up roughly 0.79% of the sample.

A FACSAria II was used to sort memory CD4+ T cells, defined as single viable CD3+CD4+CD8-CD45RO+ cells. CMV serostatus was assessed using a Roche Elecsys assay, by which serum IgG against CMV pp150, pp28, p38 and p52 was detected. Once the samples were thawed, total CD4+ T cells were enriched through positive selection using CD4 magnetic microbeads. Samples originated from another study that specifically interrogated the CD4+ T cell memory repertoire. Peripheral blood mononuclear cells were isolated and cryopreserved according to standard operating procedures, and serum was kept at -80 degrees C. The staining relied on CD3-PerCP (BW264/56), CD4-APC (RPA-T4), CD45RO-PE (UCHT1) and CD8-Pacific Orange (3B5) antibodies, and Sytox blue was used to exclude non-viable cells. The cysteine opens and the phenylalanine closes a CDR3 of 14 amino acids. Only the CDR3 part of the read is kept: 42 bases, read in frame from the first base. A distance of 9 bases separates the germline ends of V and J, which lose 2 bases and 3 bases respectively. Taken from the germline V gene, the CDR1 and CDR2 loops are SGDLS and YYNGEE.

On this clone itself: The antigen this receptor binds is unknown. No per-base quality is available; no much larger clone lies one base away.

The specimen sequenced was memory CD4+ T cells from blood. The chain joins TRBV9 to TRBJ2-1; the D gene could be TRBD1 or TRBD2, each one agreeing over 6 bases. The sequence derives from an adult in good health and CMV-seronegative. The CDR3 protein: CASSVRGLYNEQFF. The nucleotide sequence reads as follows: TGTGCCAGCAGCGTCCGGGGGCTCTACAATGAGCAGTTCTTC.